This T cell receptor beta chain originates from a study of T cell responses to AZD1222 COVID-19 vaccine. General study points: The breadth and depth of Spike-specific TCRs increased once two AZD1222 doses had been given. Donors skewed white British and female; clonal diversity was possibly underestimated.

This CDR3 contains 14 residues. V was pared by 7 bases and J by 1 base, with 12 bases between. The germline V gene has CDR1 SNHLY and CDR2 FYNNEI. Repertoires were generated with immunoSEQ multiplex PCR, while TCRdb's copy carries only in-frame clones and drops some. The repertoire holds about 98,000 clones, with 80% to 90% as singletons. Details on this clone: Its specificity is not known.

Sequencing used peripheral blood, obtained on day 0 of MenACWY control vaccination. The clonotype originates from an adult in good health. The chain joins TRBV2 to TRBJ2-3, with D possibly being TRBD2 (6 bases). The CDR3 DNA follows: TGTGCCAGCAAAGAGTCTAGCGGCACAGATACGCAGTATTTT. Translating gives CASKESSGTDTQYF.